This passage covers 27 T cell receptor beta chains from one sample sequenced in a study of T cell responses to AZD1222 COVID-19 vaccine. Measured with immunoSEQ multiplex PCR; TCRdb has only the in-frame clones, and not every one. The sample lists roughly 180,000 clones, approximately 90% seen once, with around 3.5% in the top ten. The sample was peripheral blood, taken 28 days after the second AZD1222 dose. The receptor set was obtained from an adult who received the AZD1222 COVID-19 vaccine.

This chain joins TRBV13 and TRBJ2-4; D remains ambiguous. Germline-derived CDR1 and CDR2 are PRHDT and FYEKMQ (reference sequence). The CDR3 sequence is 17 residues long. The V gene lost 1 base and the J gene lost 1 base, with 14 bases spanning the gap. CDR3 DNA: TGTGCCAGCAGCTTAGAGAGGTCGACGGCGGCCAAAAACATTCAGTACTTC. This translates into CASSLERSTAAKNIQYF.

The rearrangement links TRBV27 to TRBJ2-1, with 7 positions matching TRBD2. CDR1 and CDR2 (germline): MNHEY, SMNVEV (reference sequence). V lost 5 bases, J lost 10 bases, and 17 bases stayed unmatched. This CDR3 region has 16 residues. The CDR3 DNA reads TGTGCCAGCAGTCCACCCGGGACTACCCAGGCACGGGAGCAGTTCTTC. Amino acid sequence: CASSPPGTTQAREQFF.

CDR3 coding DNA: TGCAGCGTTATTAGCGGGGTCTCCTACAATGAGCAGTTCTTC. It encodes CSVISGVSYNEQFF. This chain joins TRBV29-1 and TRBJ2-1; 8 bases fit TRBD2. This CDR3 is built from 14 residues. Trimming cost V 5 bases and J 0 bases; bases outside gene matches: 3. In germline, CDR1 is SQVTM, CDR2 ANQGSEA.

The rearrangement links TRBV20-1 to TRBJ1-6; D is unclear. The V and J ends lost 7 bases and 14 bases respectively, with 15 bases between them. Per germline, CDR1 DFQATT and CDR2 SNEGSKA (reference sequence). The CDR3 totals 11 residues. The chain's CDR3 is CSVRTPESLHF. DNA of the CDR3: TGCAGTGTCAGGACGCCCGAATCCCTCCACTTT.

The rearrangement joins TRBV5-4 to TRBJ1-1; tentatively, D is TRBD1 (6 bases). The germline V gene has CDR1 SGHNT and CDR2 YYREEE (reference sequence). Between the trimmed V and J ends, which lost 7 bases and 1 base, there was a span of 14 bases. The CDR3 spans 14 residues. Written as DNA, the CDR3 is TGTGCCAGCTCTCCGGGACAAAGGAACACTGAAGCTTTCTTT. It specifies CASSPGQRNTEAFF.

This chain joins TRBV6-6 and TRBJ2-3, with 9 bases that match TRBD1. The V gene end was trimmed by 6 bases and the J gene end by 3 bases; junction bases not matched to a gene: 7. This CDR3 has 15 residues. CDR1 MNHNY and CDR2 SVGAGI come from the germline V gene (reference sequence). The CDR3 DNA reads TGTGCCAGCAGCCCAGGACAGGGGAAGACAGATACGCAGTATTTT. Translated: CASSPGQGKTDTQYF.

The count of this clone is one. The chain couples TRBV10-3 to TRBJ1-2; 9 nucleotides match TRBD1. Germline CDR1 is ENHRY and CDR2 is SYGVKD. This CDR3 has 15 residues. J lost 5 bases, V lost 3 bases, and 7 bases had no gene match. The CDR3 region is CAISEPTGGGYGYTF. CDR3 sequence (DNA): TGTGCCATCAGTGAACCAACAGGGGGCGGGTATGGCTACACCTTC.

The V gene is TRBV25-1, the J gene TRBJ1-6, with a weak D call TRBD1 (6 bases). V lost 1 base, J lost 5 bases, and 12 bases lay in between. This CDR3 has 16 residues. CDR1 is MGHDK and CDR2 is SYGVNS in the germline V gene. The CDR3 region has the DNA TGTGCCAGCAGTGAATCGGGGGGGGCCAATAATTCACCCCTCCACTTT. Translated, it gives CASSESGGANNSPLHF.

The chain employs TRBV19 and TRBJ1-5; D is uncertain. V lost 5 bases and J 6 bases, leaving 17 bases between the germline ends. CDR3 length: 15 amino acids. Germline V gives CDR1 LNHDA, CDR2 SQIVND (reference sequence). Here the CDR3 reads CASSLYPGSGQPQHF. CDR3 DNA sequence: TGTGCCAGTAGTCTTTACCCGGGTTCTGGTCAGCCCCAGCATTTT.

The genes are TRBV20-1 and TRBJ2-2; TRBD2 agrees at 7 bases. Germline V gives CDR1 DFQATT, CDR2 SNEGSKA (reference sequence). V dropped 3 bases and J dropped 4; count of bases not matched to a gene: 5. The CDR3 spans 14 residues. The CDR3 loop reads CSASVLAATGELFF. The CDR3 DNA follows: TGCAGTGCTAGTGTCCTAGCGGCCACCGGGGAGCTGTTTTTT.

The chain employs TRBV30 and TRBJ1-1; tentative D call: TRBD1 (6 bases). The CDR3 length is 15 residues. Trimming took 1 base from V and 0 from J, leaving 12 bases between them. The V gene's germline CDR1 is GTSNPN and CDR2 SVGIG (reference sequence). Written as DNA, the CDR3 is TGTGCCTGGAGTGAGTCAGGGGCGGTGAACACTGAAGCTTTCTTT. Protein: CAWSESGAVNTEAFF.

V is TRBV3-1 (or the pseudogene TRBV3-2) and J is TRBJ2-5; possibly TRBD1 for D (5 bases). Germline CDR1 LGHDT, CDR2 YNNKEL (reference sequence). The V and J ends lost 5 bases and 5 bases respectively, with 15 bases between them. The CDR3 has 14 amino acids. The CDR3 region is CASSNSGLLETQYF. The CDR3 region has the DNA TGTGCCAGCAGCAACTCAGGGCTTTTGGAGACCCAGTACTTC.

This chain uses TRBV3-1 (or the pseudogene TRBV3-2) with TRBJ2-5; 10 bases map to TRBD2. Germline CDR1 and CDR2: LGHDT and YNNKEL (reference sequence). V shed 0 bases, J shed 5 bases, and the junction held 12 bases outside the gene matches. This CDR3 contains 18 residues. CDR3 region: CASSQDLRQREGEETQYF. CDR3 DNA sequence: TGTGCCAGCAGCCAAGATCTGCGGCAGCGGGAGGGCGAGGAGACCCAGTACTTC.

The chain links TRBV9 to TRBJ2-1; 8 bases line up with TRBD1. Per the germline V gene, CDR1 is SGDLS and CDR2 is YYNGEE. The junction had 10 bases not matched to a gene; V was cut back by 2 bases and J by 9 bases. The CDR3 runs to 15 residues. CDR3 coding DNA: TGTGCCAGCAGCGTCAGGGGGCTGAATGCGGGTGAGCAGTTCTTC. It yields the protein CASSVRGLNAGEQFF.

V is TRBV24-1 and J is TRBJ2-5, with TRBD1 matching over 8 bases. CDR1 and CDR2 from the germline V gene are KGHDR and SFDVKD. The junction had 4 bases not matched to a gene; V was cut back by 5 bases and J by 6 bases. The CDR3 is made up of 13 amino acids. The CDR3 DNA reads as TGTGCCACCAGTGCGCCAGGGGGCCAGACCCAGTACTTC. The encoded protein is CATSAPGGQTQYF.

This clone has just one count. J is TRBJ2-2 and V is TRBV9, with 8 bases fitting TRBD1. J was trimmed by 6 bases and V by 3 bases; bases with no gene match: 4. The CDR3 has 14 residues. Germline V gives CDR1 SGDLS, CDR2 YYNGEE. CDR3 sequence: CASSGTGYAGELFF. CDR3 nucleotides: TGTGCCAGCAGCGGGACAGGGTATGCCGGGGAGCTGTTTTTT.

The rearrangement links TRBV27 to TRBJ1-2; no reliable D call. There are 16 residues in the CDR3. Germline V gene data show CDR1 as MNHEY and CDR2 as SMNVEV (reference sequence). V shed 0 bases and J shed 1 base, with 12 bases lying between them. CDR3 residues: CASSLSKVVGNYGYTF. The CDR3 DNA reads TGTGCCAGCAGTTTATCGAAGGTTGTCGGTAACTATGGCTACACCTTC.

The gene calls are TRBV9 and TRBJ1-5, with D perhaps TRBD1 (6 bases). Trimming cost V 0 bases and J 7 bases, with 11 bases left between them. The CDR3 sequence is 14 residues long. Germline V gene data show CDR1 as SGDLS and CDR2 as YYNGEE. The CDR3 loop reads CASSVGGAGQPQHF. The CDR3 DNA follows: TGTGCCAGCAGCGTAGGGGGGGCAGGACAGCCCCAGCATTTT. Full variable domain (remainder filled in from reference TRBV9 and TRBJ1-5): DSGVTQTPKHLITATGQRVTLRCSPRSGDLSVYWYQQSLDQGLQFLIQYYNGEERAKGNILERFSAQQFPDLHSELNLSSLELGDSALYFCASSVGGAGQPQHFGDGTRLSIL.

This clone was seen only once. J is TRBJ1-5 and V is TRBV5-1, with D uncertain. CDR3 length: 13 amino acids. V was shortened by 5 bases and J by 7 bases, with 13 bases between the two germline ends. Germline V CDR1 and CDR2: SGHRS, YFSETQ. This chain's CDR3 is CASRLNELQPQHF. Here the CDR3 DNA reads TGCGCCAGCAGGTTGAATGAGTTACAGCCCCAGCATTTT.

This CDR3 reads CASAGGDSPGYEQYF. Written as DNA, the CDR3 is TGTGCCAGTGCGGGCGGAGACAGTCCGGGTTACGAGCAGTACTTC. V and J are TRBV7-3 and TRBJ2-7; the D call may be TRBD1 or TRBD2 (5 bases each). CDR3 length equals 15 residues. The germline gives CDR1 SGHTA, CDR2 FQGTGA. V gave up 9 bases and J gave up 4 bases, with 22 bases separating them. Variable domain in full (rest from reference TRBV7-3 and TRBJ2-7): GAGVSQTPSNKVTEKGKYVELRCDPISGHTALYWYRQSLGQGPEFLIYFQGTGAADDSGLPNDRFFAVRPEGSVSTLKIQRTERGDSAVYLCASAGGDSPGYEQYFGPGTRLTVT.

The chain combines TRBV30 with TRBJ1-2; D gene uncertain. This CDR3 comprises 12 residues. Germline loops: CDR1 GTSNPN, CDR2 SVGIG (reference sequence). The V and J ends lost 0 bases and 9 bases respectively, with 11 bases between them. The CDR3, as DNA: TGTGCCTGGAGTGTAAGTCAGATAAGCTACACCTTC. Translated, it gives CAWSVSQISYTF. Together with reference TRBV30 and TRBJ1-2, the CDR3 gives the full variable domain: SQTIHQWPATLVQPVGSPLSLECTVEGTSNPNLYWYRQAAGRGLQLLFYSVGIGQISSEVPQNLSASRPQDRQFILSSKKLLLSDSGFYLCAWSVSQISYTFGSGTRLTVV.

The chain uses TRBV6-5 and TRBJ1-4; unclear D gene. CDR3 length: 16 residues. Germline CDR1 MNHEY, CDR2 SVGAGI. Trimming took 2 bases from V and 0 from J, leaving 10 bases between them. The CDR3 sequence is CASSYHPSPTNEKLFF. The CDR3 bases are TGTGCCAGCAGTTACCACCCATCCCCAACTAATGAAAAACTGTTTTTT.

The gene calls are TRBV28 and TRBJ1-2; possible D gene TRBD1, 6 bases. Trimming cost V 5 bases and J 5 bases, with 12 bases left between them. The CDR3 is 13 residues long. From germline, CDR1 is MDHEN and CDR2 SYDVKM. As DNA, the CDR3 is TGTGCCAGCAGTCTCCAGGGGTTTTATGGCTACACCTTC. This gives the protein CASSLQGFYGYTF.

In this sample, this clone turned up a few times. The V and J genes are TRBV5-8 and TRBJ1-1, with unresolved D. The germline V and J ends were trimmed by 0 bases and 2 bases, with 11 bases remaining between them. Germline V gene data show CDR1 as SGHTS and CDR2 as YDEGEE. This CDR3 contains 15 residues. The CDR3 DNA reads as TGTGCCAGCAGCTTGGATTTTGTCGGAAACACTGAAGCTTTCTTT. It translates to CASSLDFVGNTEAFF.

This clone has only one observation. This chain joins TRBV11-2 and TRBJ1-5, with D maybe TRBD1 (5 bases). The CDR3 has 13 residues. Germline lookup yields CDR1 SGHAT and CDR2 FQNNGV. V lost 6 bases and J lost 4, with 10 bases in between. The CDR3: CASSHEGNQPQHF. The CDR3 DNA sequence: TGTGCCAGCAGTCATGAGGGGAATCAGCCCCAGCATTTT.

The chain uses TRBV27 and TRBJ1-1, with unresolved D. This CDR3 has 13 amino acids. Trimming removed 3 bases from V and 1 base from J, with 6 bases in between. Germline V gene sequence: CDR1 MNHEY, CDR2 SMNVEV (reference sequence). The CDR3 DNA reads as TGTGCCAGCAGTTTTGAGTGGAACACTGAAGCTTTCTTT. Its protein is CASSFEWNTEAFF.

The V gene is TRBV18, the J gene TRBJ2-2; D gene unclear. The CDR3 runs 14 residues. Per germline, CDR1 KGHSH and CDR2 LQKENI. Between the trimmed V and J ends, which lost 1 base and 4 bases, there was a span of 7 bases. The CDR3 DNA sequence: TGTGCCAGCTCACCACGTGAAAGCACCGGGGAGCTGTTTTTT. Encoded protein: CASSPRESTGELFF.